This TCR beta chain was recorded in a study of cytomegalovirus exposure and HLA in healthy donors. About the research overall: The same platform was used for the 120 validation repertoires and the roughly 670 first-cohort repertoires, a later analysis reported.

V lost 5 bases to trimming and J lost 0 bases, with 13 bases between them. This CDR3 spans 15 amino acids. Germline values: CDR1 LNHDA, CDR2 SQIVND (reference sequence). Regarding this clone: No antigen is known for it.

Whole-study results and caveats: A subsequent analysis found that TCR clusters from the first cohort also tended to co-occur in the 90 to 150 validation repertoires, with about 93% of cluster scores above 0.

TCRdb's copy holds only in-frame clones and misses some; the assay was immunoSEQ multiplex PCR. Here the sample spans 55,000 to 65,000 clones, approximately 92% being singletons. This clonotype was sampled from a man between 18 and 29 years old in good health and CMV-seronegative. The sample consisted of PBMCs. The gene calls are TRBV19 and TRBJ1-1; no definite D call. The CDR3 loop is CASSEAVYMNTEAFF. The CDR3 nucleotides are TGTGCCAGTAGTGAGGCAGTTTACATGAACACTGAAGCTTTCTTT.